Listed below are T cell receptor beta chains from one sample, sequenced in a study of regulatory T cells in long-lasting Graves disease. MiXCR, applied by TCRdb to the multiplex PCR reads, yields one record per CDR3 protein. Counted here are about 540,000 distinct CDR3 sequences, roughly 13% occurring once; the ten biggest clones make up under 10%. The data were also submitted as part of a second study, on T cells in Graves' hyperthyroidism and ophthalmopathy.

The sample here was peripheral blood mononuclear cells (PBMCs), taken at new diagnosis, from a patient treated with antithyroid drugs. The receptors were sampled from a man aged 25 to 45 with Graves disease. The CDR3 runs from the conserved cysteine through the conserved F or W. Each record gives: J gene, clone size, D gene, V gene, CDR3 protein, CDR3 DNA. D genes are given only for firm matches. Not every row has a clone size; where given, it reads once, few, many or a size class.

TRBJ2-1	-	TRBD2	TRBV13	CASSSYAGLAGSLNPYNEQFF	TGTGCCAGCAGCTCTTATGCCGGACTAGCGGGTTCCTTAAATCCCTACAATGAGCAGTTCTTC
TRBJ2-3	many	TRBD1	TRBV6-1	CASTPPWGQGSTDTQYF	TGTGCCAGCACCCCTCCATGGGGACAGGGGAGCACAGATACGCAGTATTTT
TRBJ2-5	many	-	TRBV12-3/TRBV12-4	CASTNGSAVQETQYF	TGTGCCAGCACCAACGGCTCAGCGGTCCAAGAGACCCAGTACTTC
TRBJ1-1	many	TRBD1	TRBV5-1	CASSSGGKNTEAFF	TGCGCCAGCAGCTCAGGGGGAAAGAACACTGAAGCTTTCTTT
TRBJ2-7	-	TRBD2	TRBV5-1	CASSPSGGISYEQYF	TGCGCCAGCAGCCCCAGCGGGGGGATTTCCTACGAGCAGTACTTC
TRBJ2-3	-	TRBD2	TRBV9	CASSGDSGNTDTQYF	TGTGCCAGCAGCGGGGATAGCGGGAATACAGATACGCAGTATTTT
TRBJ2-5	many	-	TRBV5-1	CASSLEGGPGETQYF	TGCGCCAGCAGCTTGGAGGGGGGACCAGGAGAGACCCAGTACTTC
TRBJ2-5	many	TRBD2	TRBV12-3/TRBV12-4	CASRSSGRGETQYF	TGTGCCAGCAGATCAAGCGGGAGGGGAGAGACCCAGTACTTC
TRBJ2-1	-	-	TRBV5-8	CASSLDGGARRAEQFF	TGTGCCAGCAGCTTGGACGGGGGCGCCAGAAGAGCTGAGCAGTTCTTC
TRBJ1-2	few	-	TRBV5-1	CASSRGEASTYGYTF	TGCGCCAGCAGCAGGGGCGAGGCCTCTACCTATGGCTACACCTTC
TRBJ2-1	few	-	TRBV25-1	CASSDPAFRRFGEQFF	TGTGCCAGCAGTGACCCGGCGTTCAGGAGGTTTGGTGAGCAGTTCTTC
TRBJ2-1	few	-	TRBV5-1	CASSPEGRSEQFF	TGCGCCAGCAGCCCGGAGGGCCGAAGTGAGCAGTTCTTC
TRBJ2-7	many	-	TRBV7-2	CASSPRQPSYEQYF	TGTGCCAGCAGCCCCAGACAGCCCTCCTACGAGCAGTACTTC
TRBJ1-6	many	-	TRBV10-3	CAITTSFNSPLHF	TGTGCCATCACTACCAGCTTTAATTCACCCCTCCACTTT
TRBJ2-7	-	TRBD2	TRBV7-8	CASGLEGTTGYEQYF	TGTGCCAGCGGCTTAGAAGGGACTACAGGATACGAGCAGTACTTC
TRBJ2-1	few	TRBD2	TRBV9	CASSVASGRIHEQFF	TGTGCCAGCAGCGTAGCTAGCGGGAGGATCCATGAGCAGTTCTTC
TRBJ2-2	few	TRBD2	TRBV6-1	CATYSPGLPHTGELFF	TGTGCCACCTACTCGCCGGGACTACCTCACACCGGGGAGCTGTTTTTT
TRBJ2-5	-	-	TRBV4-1	CASSQDRSLWETQYF	TGCGCCAGCAGCCAAGACCGATCGTTATGGGAGACCCAGTACTTC
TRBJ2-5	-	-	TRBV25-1	CASSDGPQETQYF	TGTGCCAGCAGTGACGGACCCCAAGAGACCCAGTACTTC
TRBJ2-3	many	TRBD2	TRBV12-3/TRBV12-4	CASRLTSSRGTDTQYF	TGTGCCAGCCGACTGACTAGCTCCAGGGGCACAGATACGCAGTATTTT
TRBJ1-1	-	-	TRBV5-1	CASSWGGGDGAFF	TGCGCCAGCAGCTGGGGTGGCGGTGACGGAGCTTTCTTT
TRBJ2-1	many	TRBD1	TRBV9	CASSLGQGKNEQFF	TGTGCCAGCAGCCTCGGACAGGGAAAGAATGAGCAGTTCTTC
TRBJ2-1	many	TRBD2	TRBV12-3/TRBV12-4	CASSFVREPNEQFF	TGTGCCAGCAGTTTCGTGCGGGAGCCCAATGAGCAGTTCTTC
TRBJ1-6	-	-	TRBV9	CASSVQGSSYNSPLHF	TGTGCCAGCAGCGTACAGGGTAGCTCCTATAATTCACCCCTCCACTTT
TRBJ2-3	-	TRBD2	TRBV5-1	CASTRSGGGTDTQYF	TGCGCCAGCACTCGGAGCGGGGGAGGGACAGATACGCAGTATTTT
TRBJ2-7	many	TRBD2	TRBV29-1	CSVLGREHYEQYF	TGCAGCGTTCTCGGGCGGGAGCACTACGAGCAGTACTTC
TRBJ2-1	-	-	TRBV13	CASSPDGVNEQFF	TGTGCCAGCAGTCCAGACGGAGTCAATGAGCAGTTCTTC
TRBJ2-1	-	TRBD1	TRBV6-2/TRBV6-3	CASSPIPGQGATSYNEQFF	TGTGCCAGCAGTCCAATCCCGGGACAGGGGGCTACATCCTACAATGAGCAGTTCTTC
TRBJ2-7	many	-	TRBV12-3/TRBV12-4	CASTWRARKGEQYF	TGTGCCAGCACTTGGCGGGCTCGAAAGGGGGAGCAGTACTTC
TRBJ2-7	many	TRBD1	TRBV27	CASSSQGAGIYEQYF	TGTGCCAGCAGTTCACAGGGGGCGGGTATCTACGAGCAGTACTTC
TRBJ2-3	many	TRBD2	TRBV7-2	CASSSSGTNTDTQYF	TGTGCCAGCAGCTCTAGCGGGACAAACACAGATACGCAGTATTTT
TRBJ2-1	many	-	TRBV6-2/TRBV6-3	CASSIQGGNEQFF	TGTGCCAGCAGTATACAGGGAGGCAATGAGCAGTTCTTC
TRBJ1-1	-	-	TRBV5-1	CASSLWLHTEAFF	TGCGCCAGCAGCTTGTGGCTGCACACTGAAGCTTTCTTT
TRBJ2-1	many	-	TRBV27	CASSLNGFAEQFF	TGTGCCAGCAGTTTAAATGGGTTCGCTGAGCAGTTCTTC
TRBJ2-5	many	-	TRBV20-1	CSASLKETQYF	TGCAGTGCTTCCCTTAAAGAGACCCAGTACTTC
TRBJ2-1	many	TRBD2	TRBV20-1	CSASFWRSGTNEQFF	TGCAGTGCTAGCTTTTGGAGAAGCGGGACCAATGAGCAGTTCTTC
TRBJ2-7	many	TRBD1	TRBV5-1	CASSLGTGIEQYF	TGCGCCAGCAGCCTAGGGACAGGGATCGAGCAGTACTTC
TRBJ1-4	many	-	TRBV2	CASSLQEKLFF	TGTGCCAGCAGTCTTCAAGAAAAACTGTTTTTT
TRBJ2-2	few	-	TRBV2	CASTRGPNTGELFF	TGTGCCAGCACGCGAGGACCAAACACCGGGGAGCTGTTTTTT
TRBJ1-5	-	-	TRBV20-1	CSAQKGGGNQPQHF	TGCAGTGCTCAGAAAGGAGGAGGCAATCAGCCCCAGCATTTT
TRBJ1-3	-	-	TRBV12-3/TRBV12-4	CASSFQGGNTIYF	TGTGCCAGCAGTTTCCAGGGCGGAAACACCATATATTTT
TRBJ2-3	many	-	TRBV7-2	CASSPSDHRTDTQYF	TGTGCCAGCAGCCCTTCAGACCACCGCACAGATACGCAGTATTTT
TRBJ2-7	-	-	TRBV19	CASCAGLASYEQYF	TGTGCCAGTTGTGCGGGACTGGCTTCCTACGAGCAGTACTTC
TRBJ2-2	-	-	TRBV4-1	CASSQGLVNTGELFF	TGCGCCAGCAGCCAAGGACTAGTTAACACCGGGGAGCTGTTTTTT
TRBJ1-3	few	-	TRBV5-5	CASSLKGREKDTIYF	TGTGCCAGCAGCTTGAAGGGCAGGGAAAAAGACACCATATATTTT
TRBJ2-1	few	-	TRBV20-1	CSLQRRLGGNEQFF	TGCAGTTTACAGAGGCGCCTAGGGGGGAATGAGCAGTTCTTC